This T cell receptor (beta chain) comes out of a study of shared clonotypes between healthy human individuals (dated by TCRdb to 2018 to 2020). Turning to the overall study: The cohort included a few men and a couple of women between 18 and 49 years of age. Leukapheresis yielded between about 0.94 and 8.9 billion PBMCs per donor. The study deeply sequenced blood TCR repertoires of several healthy adults to estimate repertoire size and the extent of clonotype sharing between individuals. For each donor, three plates each were used for CD4 naive and CD4 memory, two plates were used for CD8 naive, and one plate was used for CD8 memory. Libraries were prepared and TCR repertoires were sequenced by different laboratories using diverse techniques, in order to increase sequencing depth and limit assay-specific biases. What the work shows at the level of the full study, not this receptor alone: Higher generation probabilities were observed for clonotypes shared by all four sorted-subset donors than for non-shared clonotypes. Sharing across a few donors was observed for approximately 5% of naive CD4, over 3% of naive CD8, roughly 2.4% of memory CD4, and roughly 0.4% of memory CD8 clonotypes. Pairwise subsampling led to the expectation that sequencing depth would affect the degree of clonotype sharing among donors. Rarefaction of sorted-subset datasets indicated incomplete sequencing despite the large sequencing depth. Naive subsets generally had larger estimated clonotype richness than memory subsets. Sampling was restricted to blood, and TCR repertoires in tissue are likely to differ from TCR repertoires in blood. The small number of donors limited the genetic and exposure-history diversity represented.

For the CD8 naive samples, CD45RO-negative cells were positively selected for CCR7, yielding a CD45RA+CCR7+ population from which TemRA cells were excluded. Donors were healthy HIV-negative adults with no recently reported acute infections or vaccinations. Every donor was a Caucasian adult residing in Nashville, Tennessee, USA. Blood was obtained by leukapheresis, after which PBMCs were separated by Ficoll-Histopaque density gradient centrifugation and cryopreserved in liquid nitrogen vapor phase. Analytical flow cytometry was used to check the purity and quantity of each magnetically sorted T cell population. From each sorted fraction, genomic DNA was isolated and quantified by UV absorbance on a Nanodrop 2000c. CDR1 and CDR2 are drawn from the germline V gene (reference sequence): SEHNR, FQNEAQ. Between the V and J ends, shortened by 8 bases and 5 bases respectively, the junction contains 19 bases. Its CDR3 holds 14 amino acids, cysteine through phenylalanine. The retained sequence is limited to the CDR3, 42 bases, with the frame set at the first base.

As concerns this clone: Its recognized antigen is unknown. No quality values exist for individual bases; no much larger clone is one base distant.

TCR CDR3 regions were amplified from genomic DNA by multiplex PCR using the deep immunoSEQ assay. For each cell subset, the extracted genomic DNA was distributed evenly across all wells of several immunoSEQ 96-well plates, and each plate served as one replicate. Each replicate PCR for sorted subsets received 200 ng genomic DNA, equal to about 30,000 T cell genomes. Purified libraries were measured with a Qubit 3.0 fluorometer, size-checked on a Bioanalyzer 2100, and measured again with the KAPA Library Quantification kit. Every immunoSEQ 96-well plate was sequenced on a separate single-read 150-cycle Illumina NextSeq 550 flow cell. As for how the authors treated the data: Because the immunoSEQ output included only junctional sequences and no quality scores, the filtering could not be the same as the filtering used for full-length reads. Sequences were annotated with PyIR, a Python wrapper for IgBLAST v1.9, using IMGT germline references to assign V/J genes and CDR3. Any read was removed if the V/J assignment was weak (E-value above 1e-6), the CDR3 was missing, or the read contained stop codons, out-of-frame junctions, or ambiguous translated residues. V3J clonotypes were defined by identical inferred V gene, J gene, and CDR3 amino acid sequence. Percentage overlap between repertoires was calculated by dividing the number of shared unique clonotypes by the size of the smaller repertoire. Richness of each repertoire was evaluated using RTK rarefaction, the Chao1 estimator, and Recon v2.1 estimates of unobserved clonotypes. OLGA was used to compute generation probabilities for all TCRbeta clonotypes that the gDNA method yielded from a few donors. TCRdb retrieved this table from immuneACCESS and kept in-frame rearrangements only. Not all clones are present; in checked studies, unresolved V genes account for under half, and no reason is known for the remainder. Clonal size and the V and J genes are those of that table, whereas D and trimming came from the DNA. A total of some 2 million clones appear in this sample, approximately 94% of them only once. The ten largest account for under 1.5% of the sample.

This sequence uses TRBV7-9 and TRBJ2-7; perhaps TRBD1 is the D gene, with 9 bases matching. This clonotype was sampled from a man between 18 and 29 years old in good health. Input material: naive CD8+ T cells sorted from blood. What the cell subset or site label conveys for this sample: CD45RA+CCR7+. CDR3 protein: CASRGGQGLDEQYF. In nucleotide form, the sequence is TGTGCCAGCCGGGGGGGACAGGGTCTGGACGAGCAGTACTTC.